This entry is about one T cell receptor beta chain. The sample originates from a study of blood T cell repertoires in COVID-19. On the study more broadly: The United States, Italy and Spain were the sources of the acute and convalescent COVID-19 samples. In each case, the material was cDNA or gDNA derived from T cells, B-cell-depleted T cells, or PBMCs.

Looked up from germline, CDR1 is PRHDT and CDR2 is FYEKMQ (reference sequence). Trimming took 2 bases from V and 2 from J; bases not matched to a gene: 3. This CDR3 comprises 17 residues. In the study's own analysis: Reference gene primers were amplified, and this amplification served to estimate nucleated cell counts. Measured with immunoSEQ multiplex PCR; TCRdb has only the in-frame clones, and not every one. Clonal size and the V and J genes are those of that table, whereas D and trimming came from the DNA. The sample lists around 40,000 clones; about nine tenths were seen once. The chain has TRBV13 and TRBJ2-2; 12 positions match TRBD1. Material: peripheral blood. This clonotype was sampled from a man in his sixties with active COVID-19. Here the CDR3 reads CASSLTGTGGNTGELFF. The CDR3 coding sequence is TGTGCCAGCAGCTTAACGGGGACAGGGGGCAACACCGGGGAGCTGTTTTTT.